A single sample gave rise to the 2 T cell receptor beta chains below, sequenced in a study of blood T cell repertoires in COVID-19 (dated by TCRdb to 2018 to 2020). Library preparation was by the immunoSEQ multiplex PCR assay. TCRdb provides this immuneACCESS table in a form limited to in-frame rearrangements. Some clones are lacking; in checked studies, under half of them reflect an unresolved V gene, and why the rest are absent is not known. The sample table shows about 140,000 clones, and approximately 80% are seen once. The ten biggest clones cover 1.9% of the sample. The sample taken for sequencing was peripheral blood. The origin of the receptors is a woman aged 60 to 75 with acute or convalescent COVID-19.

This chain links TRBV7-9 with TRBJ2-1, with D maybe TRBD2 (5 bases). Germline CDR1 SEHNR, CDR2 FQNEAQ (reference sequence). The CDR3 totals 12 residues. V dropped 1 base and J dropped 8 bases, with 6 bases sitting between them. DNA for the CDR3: TGTGCCAGCAGCTTAGGGACTTATGAGCAGTTCTTC. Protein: CASSLGTYEQFF.

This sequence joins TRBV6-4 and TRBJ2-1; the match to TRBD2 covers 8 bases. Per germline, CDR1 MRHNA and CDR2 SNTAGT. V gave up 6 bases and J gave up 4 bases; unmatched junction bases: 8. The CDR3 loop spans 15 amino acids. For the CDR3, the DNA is TGTGCCAGCAGACCTCTAGCGGGCCTTTACAATGAGCAGTTCTTC. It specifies CASRPLAGLYNEQFF.